This section outlines one T cell receptor beta chain sequence together with its context. Sequenced by immunoSEQ multiplex PCR; TCRdb stores in-frame clones only, minus some. This sample has roughly 150,000 clones, with around 80% found just once. The V gene's germline CDR1 is SGHTA and CDR2 FQGNSA. The CDR3 length is 15 residues. Trimming removed 1 base at V and 3 bases at J, with 12 bases between. The record originates from a study of blood T cell repertoires in COVID-19. At the level of the study: Acute-phase and convalescent COVID-19 samples originated in the United States, Italy and Spain.

The sample was peripheral blood. The receptor's source is an elderly woman with acute or convalescent COVID-19. The rearrangement joins TRBV7-2 to TRBJ2-5, with TRBD2 as a possible D gene (6 bases). Written as DNA, the CDR3 is TGTGCCAGCAGCTTAGACGGAGGGAGTGAAGAGACCCAGTACTTC. Its protein product is CASSLDGGSEETQYF. The whole variable domain, remainder taken from reference TRBV7-2 and TRBJ2-5, is GAGVSQSPSNKVTEKGKDVELRCDPISGHTALYWYRQSLGQGLEFLIYFQGNSAPDKSGLPSDRFSAERTGGSVSTLTIQRTQQEDSAVYLCASSLDGGSEETQYFGPGTRLLVL.